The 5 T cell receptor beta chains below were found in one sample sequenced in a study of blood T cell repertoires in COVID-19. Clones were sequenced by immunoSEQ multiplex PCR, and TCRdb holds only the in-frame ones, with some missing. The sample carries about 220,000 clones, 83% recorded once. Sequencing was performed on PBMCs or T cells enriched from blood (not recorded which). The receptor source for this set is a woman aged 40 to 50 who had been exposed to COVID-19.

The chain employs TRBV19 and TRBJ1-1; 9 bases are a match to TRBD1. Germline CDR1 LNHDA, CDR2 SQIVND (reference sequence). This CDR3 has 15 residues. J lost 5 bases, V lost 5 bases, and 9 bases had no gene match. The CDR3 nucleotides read TGTGCCAGTAGTCTCACTAGGACAGGGGAGACTGAAGCTTTCTTT. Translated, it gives CASSLTRTGETEAFF. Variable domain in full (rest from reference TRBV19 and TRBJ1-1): DGGITQSPKYLFRKEGQNVTLSCEQNLNHDAMYWYRQDPGQGLRLIYYSQIVNDFQKGDIAEGYSVSREKKESFPLTVTSAQKNPTAFYLCASSLTRTGETEAFFGQGTRLTVV.

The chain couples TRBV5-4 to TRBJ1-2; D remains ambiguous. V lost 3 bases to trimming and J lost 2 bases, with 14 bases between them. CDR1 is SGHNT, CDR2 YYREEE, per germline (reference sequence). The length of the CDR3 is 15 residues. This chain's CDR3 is CASSSPEERNYGYTF. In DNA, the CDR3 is TGTGCCAGCAGCTCTCCCGAGGAGAGGAACTATGGCTACACCTTC.

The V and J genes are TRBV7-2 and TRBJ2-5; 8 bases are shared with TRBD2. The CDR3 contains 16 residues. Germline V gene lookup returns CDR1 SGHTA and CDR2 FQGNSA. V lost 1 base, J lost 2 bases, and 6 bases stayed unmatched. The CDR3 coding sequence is TGTGCCAGCAGCTTAGGCCGGGGGGGGCGGCAAGAGACCCAGTACTTC. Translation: CASSLGRGGRQETQYF.

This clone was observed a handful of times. CDR3 region: CASSTSGGPADTQYF. CDR3 DNA: TGCGCCAGCAGTACTAGCGGGGGGCCCGCAGATACGCAGTATTTT. J is TRBJ2-3 and V is TRBV5-1; 12 nucleotides match TRBD2. CDR3 length: 15 amino acids. Germline V gene data show CDR1 as SGHRS and CDR2 as YFSETQ. V was pared by 5 bases and J by 4 bases, with 5 bases of the junction left unmatched. Together with reference TRBV5-1 and TRBJ2-3, the CDR3 gives the full variable domain: KAGVTQTPRYLIKTRGQQVTLSCSPISGHRSVSWYQQTPGQGLQFLFEYFSETQRNKGNFPGRFSGRQFSNSRSEMNVSTLELGDSALYLCASSTSGGPADTQYFGPGTRLTVL.

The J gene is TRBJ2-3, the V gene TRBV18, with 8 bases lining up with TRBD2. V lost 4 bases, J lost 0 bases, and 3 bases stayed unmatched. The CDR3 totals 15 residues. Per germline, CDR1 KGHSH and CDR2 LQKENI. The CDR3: CASSLLAGSTDTQYF. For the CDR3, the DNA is TGTGCCAGCTCACTCCTAGCGGGTAGCACAGATACGCAGTATTTT.